The next 2 T cell receptor beta chains were all read from a single sample in a study of blood T cell repertoires in COVID-19. The protocol was immunoSEQ multiplex PCR, while the TCRdb copy is restricted to in-frame clones and leaves out a portion. The table includes 110,000 or so clones, about 85% detected once. Sequenced material: peripheral blood. All receptors come from a human donor in a cohort sampled during active COVID-19.

The chain employs TRBV7-9 and TRBJ2-1; the D gene is possibly TRBD2 (7 bases). Germline V gene sequence: CDR1 SEHNR, CDR2 FQNEAQ (reference sequence). The V gene lost 2 bases and the J gene lost 0 bases, with 17 bases spanning the gap. This CDR3 region has 18 residues. CDR3 DNA: TGTGCCAGCAGCTTAAGGGGGGGGCGAATCAGCTCCTACAATGAGCAGTTCTTC. Its protein product is CASSLRGGRISSYNEQFF.

The genes are TRBV4-3 and TRBJ1-6; unclear D gene. This CDR3 region has 17 residues. Looked up from germline, CDR1 is LGHNA and CDR2 is YSLEER. Trimming stripped 0 bases from V and 0 bases from J, with 9 bases between. CDR3: CASSQERASSYNSPLHF. The DNA for the CDR3 is TGCGCCAGCAGCCAAGAACGAGCTAGCTCCTATAATTCACCCCTCCACTTT.